This T cell receptor (beta chain) originates from a study of cytomegalovirus exposure and HLA in healthy donors. The study's findings and limits: Reported performance of the classifier showed diagnosis of cytomegalovirus status with high specificity and sensitivity. Among donors in an Asian-associated ancestry cluster, a later analysis reportedly found fewer N-insertions than the roughly 650-donor mean.

A remark on this clone: Antigen unknown.

The PCR used 60 Vbeta and 13 Jbeta primers. Original analysis: Unique TCR beta chains totaled 80 million to 100 million in a later count, with approximately 11 million of them shared. Here immunoSEQ multiplex PCR was the method, and the copy in TCRdb shows in-frame clones only, minus some. V and J calls and clone size come straight from that table; D and trimming were deduced from the DNA. The sample lists fewer than 25,000 clones, roughly four fifths seen once, with over 20% in the top ten. Looked up from germline, CDR1 is MDHEN and CDR2 is SYDVKM. This CDR3 comprises 16 residues. Losses at the gene ends were 5 bases for V and 8 bases for J; bases not matched to a gene: 12.

The sequenced sample consisted of PBMCs. The sequence derives from a human donor in good health. The rearrangement links TRBV28 to TRBJ2-1; 10 nucleotides agree with TRBD2. The CDR3 loop is CASSPSSSGSRYEQFF. The DNA for the CDR3 is TGTGCCAGCAGTCCCTCGTCTAGCGGGAGTAGGTATGAGCAGTTCTTC.